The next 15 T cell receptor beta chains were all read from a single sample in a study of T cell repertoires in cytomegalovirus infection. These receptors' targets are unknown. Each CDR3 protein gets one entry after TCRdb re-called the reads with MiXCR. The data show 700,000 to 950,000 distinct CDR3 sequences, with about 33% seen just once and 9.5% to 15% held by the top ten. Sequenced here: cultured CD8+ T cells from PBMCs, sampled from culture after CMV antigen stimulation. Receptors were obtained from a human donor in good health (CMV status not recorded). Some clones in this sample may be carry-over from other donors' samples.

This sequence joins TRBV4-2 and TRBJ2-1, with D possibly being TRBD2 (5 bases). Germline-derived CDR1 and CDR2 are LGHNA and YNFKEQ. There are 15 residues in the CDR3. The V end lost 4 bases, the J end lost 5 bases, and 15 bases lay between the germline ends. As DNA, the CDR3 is TGTGCCAGCAGCCCGCCGGGGATGGCCAACAATGAGCAGTTCTTC. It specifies CASSPPGMANNEQFF.

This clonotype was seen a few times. The DNA of the CDR3 is TGTGCCAGTAGTATAGGAGCGCAGCGGATGCGATACAATGAGCAGTTCTTC. Its translation is CASSIGAQRMRYNEQFF. The chain recombines TRBV19 with TRBJ2-1; possible D gene TRBD2, 5 bases. This CDR3 is built from 17 residues. The germline V gene has CDR1 LNHDA and CDR2 SQIVND (reference sequence). V was clipped by 1 base and J by 4 bases, with 17 bases between them.

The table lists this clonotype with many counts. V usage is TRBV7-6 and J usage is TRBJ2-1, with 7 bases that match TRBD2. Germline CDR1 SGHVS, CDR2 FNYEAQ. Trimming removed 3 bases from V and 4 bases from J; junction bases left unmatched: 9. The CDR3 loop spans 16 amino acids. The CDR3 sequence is CASSLRGRGGYNEQFF. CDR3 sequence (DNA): TGTGCCAGCAGCTTGCGGGGACGGGGAGGGTACAATGAGCAGTTCTTC.

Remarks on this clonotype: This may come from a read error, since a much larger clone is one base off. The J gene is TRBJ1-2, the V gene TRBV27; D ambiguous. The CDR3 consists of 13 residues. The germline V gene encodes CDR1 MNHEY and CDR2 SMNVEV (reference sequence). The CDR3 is CANSSLIYYGYTF. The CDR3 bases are TGTGCCAACAGTTCCCTGATTTACTATGGCTACACCTTC.

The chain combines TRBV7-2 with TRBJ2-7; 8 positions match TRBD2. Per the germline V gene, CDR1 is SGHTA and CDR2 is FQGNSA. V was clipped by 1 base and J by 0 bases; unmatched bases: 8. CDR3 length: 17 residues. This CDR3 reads CASSLGDGGVSSYEQYV. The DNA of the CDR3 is TGTGCCAGCAGCTTAGGTGACGGGGGGGTAAGCTCCTACGAGCAGTACGTC.

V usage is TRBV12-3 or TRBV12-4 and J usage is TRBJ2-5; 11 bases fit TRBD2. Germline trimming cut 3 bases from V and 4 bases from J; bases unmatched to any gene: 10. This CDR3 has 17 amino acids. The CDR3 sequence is CASSFNLAGGLGETQYF. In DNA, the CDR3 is TGTGCCAGCAGTTTCAATCTAGCGGGGGGCCTGGGAGAGACCCAGTACTTC.

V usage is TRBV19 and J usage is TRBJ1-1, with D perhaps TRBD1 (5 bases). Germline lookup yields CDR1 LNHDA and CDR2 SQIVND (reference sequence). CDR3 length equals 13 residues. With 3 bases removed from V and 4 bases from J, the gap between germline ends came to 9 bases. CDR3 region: CASSIGAVTEAFF. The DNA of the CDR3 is TGTGCCAGTAGTATTGGGGCAGTCACTGAAGCTTTCTTT.

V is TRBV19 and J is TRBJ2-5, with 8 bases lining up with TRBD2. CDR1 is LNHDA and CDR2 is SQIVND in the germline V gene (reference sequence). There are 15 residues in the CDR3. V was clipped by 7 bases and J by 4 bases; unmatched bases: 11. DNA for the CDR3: TGTGCCAGTACCCTCACTGCCCGGGAGGGAGAGACCCAGTACTTC. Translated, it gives CASTLTAREGETQYF.

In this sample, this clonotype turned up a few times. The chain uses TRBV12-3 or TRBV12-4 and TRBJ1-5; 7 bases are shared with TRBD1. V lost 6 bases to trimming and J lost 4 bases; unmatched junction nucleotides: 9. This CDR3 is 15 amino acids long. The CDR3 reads CASSPFDRENQPQHF. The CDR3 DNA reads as TGTGCCAGCAGCCCATTTGACAGGGAGAATCAGCCCCAGCATTTT.

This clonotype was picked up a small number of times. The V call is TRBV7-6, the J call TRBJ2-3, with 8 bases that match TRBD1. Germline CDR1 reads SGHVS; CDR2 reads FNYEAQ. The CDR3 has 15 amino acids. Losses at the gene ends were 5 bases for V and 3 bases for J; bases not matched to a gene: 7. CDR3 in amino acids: CASSQTGGRTDTQYF. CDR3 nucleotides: TGTGCCAGCAGCCAAACAGGGGGGAGGACAGATACGCAGTATTTT.

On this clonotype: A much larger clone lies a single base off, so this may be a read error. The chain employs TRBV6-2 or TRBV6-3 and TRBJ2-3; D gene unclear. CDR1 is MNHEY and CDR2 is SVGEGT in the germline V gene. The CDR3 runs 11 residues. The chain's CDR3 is CASSLRDTRYF. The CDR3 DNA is TGTGCCAGCAGTTTAAGAGATACGCGGTATTTT.

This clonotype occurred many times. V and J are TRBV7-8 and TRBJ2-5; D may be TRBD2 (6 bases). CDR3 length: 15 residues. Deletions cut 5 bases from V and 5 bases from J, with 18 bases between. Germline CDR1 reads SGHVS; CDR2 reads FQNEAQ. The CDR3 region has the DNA TGTGCCAGCAGCCCGCGAGCCGGGAGTTCCGAGACCCAGTACTTC. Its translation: CASSPRAGSSETQYF.

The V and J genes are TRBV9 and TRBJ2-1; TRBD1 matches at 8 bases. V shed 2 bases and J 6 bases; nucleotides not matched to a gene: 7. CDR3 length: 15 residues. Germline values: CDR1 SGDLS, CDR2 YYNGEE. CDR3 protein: CASSVGGQGSNEQFF. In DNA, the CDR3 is TGTGCCAGCAGCGTTGGTGGACAGGGTTCCAATGAGCAGTTCTTC. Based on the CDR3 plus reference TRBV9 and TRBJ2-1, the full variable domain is DSGVTQTPKHLITATGQRVTLRCSPRSGDLSVYWYQQSLDQGLQFLIQYYNGEERAKGNILERFSAQQFPDLHSELNLSSLELGDSALYFCASSVGGQGSNEQFFGPGTRLTVL.

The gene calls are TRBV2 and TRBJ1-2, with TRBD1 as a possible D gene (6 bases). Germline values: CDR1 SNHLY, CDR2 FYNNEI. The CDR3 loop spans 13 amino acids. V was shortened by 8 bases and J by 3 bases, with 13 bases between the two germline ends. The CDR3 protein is CASYTGFDYGYTF. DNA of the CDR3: TGTGCCAGCTATACAGGGTTCGACTATGGCTACACCTTC.

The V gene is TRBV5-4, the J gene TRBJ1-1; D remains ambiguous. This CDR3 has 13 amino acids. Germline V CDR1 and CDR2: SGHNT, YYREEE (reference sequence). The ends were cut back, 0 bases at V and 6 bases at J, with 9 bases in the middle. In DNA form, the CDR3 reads TGTGCCAGCAGCTTGGGCGAACGGGCTGAAGCTTTCTTT. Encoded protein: CASSLGERAEAFF.